This T cell receptor beta chain was captured in a study of shared clonotypes between healthy human individuals. Study in general: Used for every donor were three CD4 naive, three CD4 memory, two CD8 naive and one CD8 memory plate. Study-wide findings and caveats: Naive CD4 clonotypes were shared across several donors at 5% to 6%.

Only in-frame clones appear in the TCRdb table, and some are missing; sequencing was by immunoSEQ multiplex PCR. Of over a million clones in the sample, 95% to 97% were seen once. For this clone: Antigen unknown.

Trimming stripped 7 bases from V and 7 bases from J, with 10 bases between. The CDR3 extends over 12 amino acids. The V gene's germline CDR1 is SNHLY and CDR2 FYNNEI. The V gene is TRBV2, the J gene TRBJ2-2; D remains unclear. The sequence was obtained from a man aged 30 to 45 in good health. The sequencing input was naive CD4+ T cells sorted from blood. The subset: CD45RA+ positively selected. The CDR3 region is CASTVSIGELFF. CDR3 DNA: TGTGCCAGCACCGTCAGTATCGGGGAGCTGTTTTTT.